The 22 T cell receptor beta chains below come from one sample, sequenced in a study of blood T cell repertoires in COVID-19. Data came from immunoSEQ multiplex PCR; TCRdb stores just in-frame clones and leaves some out. Of around 200,000 clones in the sample, roughly 90% were seen once. Sample: peripheral blood. The source of these receptors is a man aged 40-49 years with acute or convalescent COVID-19.

The chain joins TRBV5-1 to TRBJ2-3; perhaps TRBD2 as D (7 bases). The germline V and J ends were trimmed by 0 bases and 4 bases, with 12 bases remaining between them. The CDR3 spans 15 residues. CDR1 is SGHRS, CDR2 YFSETQ, per germline. The CDR3, as DNA: TGCGCCAGCAGCTTGGAGGGGGGGCTGGCAGATACGCAGTATTTT. It translates to CASSLEGGLADTQYF.

V gene TRBV29-1 combines with J gene TRBJ1-5, with TRBD1 as a possible D gene (6 bases). Germline V CDR1 and CDR2: SQVTM, ANQGSEA. The CDR3 covers 12 residues. Trimming stripped 6 bases from V and 9 bases from J, with 15 bases between. CDR3 coding DNA: TGCAGCGTCGCCGACAGGTTTGGGCCCCAGCATTTT. Amino acids: CSVADRFGPQHF.

The gene calls are TRBV7-9 and TRBJ2-1, with a tentative D call TRBD1 (6 bases). Germline CDR1 is SEHNR and CDR2 is FQNEAQ (reference sequence). Trimming cost V 4 bases and J 10 bases, with 11 bases left between them. The CDR3 is made up of 12 amino acids. CDR3 amino acids: CASSSRGREQFF. In DNA form, the CDR3 reads TGTGCCAGCAGCTCCAGGGGACGGGAGCAGTTCTTC.

The chain joins TRBV11-2 to TRBJ1-6; maybe TRBD1 (6 bases). This CDR3 has 15 amino acids. V shed 0 bases and J shed 13 bases, with 16 bases lying between them. Germline CDR1 is SGHAT and CDR2 is FQNNGV. CDR3 residues: CASSLDSGPGQPLHF. The CDR3 DNA sequence: TGTGCCAGCAGCTTAGATTCAGGCCCCGGACAGCCCCTCCACTTT.

This rearrangement joins TRBV6-1 to TRBJ2-7, with 8 bases matching TRBD2. The CDR3 runs to 15 residues. Looked up from germline, CDR1 is MNHNS and CDR2 is SASEGT. V dropped 3 bases and J dropped 0; count of bases not matched to a gene: 4. CDR3 region: CASSEGSGSSYEQYF. The CDR3 nucleotides read TGTGCCAGCAGTGAGGGGAGCGGGAGCTCCTACGAGCAGTACTTC.

CDR3 DNA: TGTGCCAGCAGCCCCCCAGGGAGGGGAGGCTATGGCTACACCTTC. It specifies CASSPPGRGGYGYTF. The chain carries TRBV6-5 and TRBJ1-2; a possible D gene is TRBD1 (5 bases). With 6 bases removed from V and 4 bases from J, the gap between germline ends came to 18 bases. CDR3 length: 15 residues. Germline CDR1 MNHEY, CDR2 SVGAGI.

The chain has TRBV4-1 and TRBJ2-1; a weak D match, TRBD1 (7 bases). The CDR3 runs to 17 residues. Germline loops: CDR1 MGHRA, CDR2 YSYEKL. With 8 bases removed from V and 1 base from J, the gap between germline ends came to 21 bases. CDR3 sequence reads: CASCPSQGGPSYNEQFF. For the CDR3, the DNA is TGCGCCAGCTGTCCCTCCCAGGGGGGACCGTCCTACAATGAGCAGTTCTTC.

V and J are TRBV30 and TRBJ1-5, with D perhaps TRBD1 (5 bases). Trimming took off 4 bases at V and 6 bases at J, with 10 bases between the two ends. Looked up from germline, CDR1 is GTSNPN and CDR2 is SVGIG (reference sequence). This CDR3 contains 12 residues. Here the CDR3 reads CAWTDGGQPQHF. In DNA form, the CDR3 reads TGTGCCTGGACTGACGGGGGTCAGCCCCAGCATTTT.

The chain recombines TRBV10-3 with TRBJ1-1; 11 bases line up with TRBD1. The germline CDR1 and CDR2 sequences are ENHRY and SYGVKD. The V gene end was trimmed by 6 bases and the J gene end by 1 base; junction bases not matched to a gene: 10. The CDR3 loop spans 17 amino acids. The CDR3 loop is CAIRAGQGAKGNTEAFF. In DNA, the CDR3 is TGTGCCATCAGGGCAGGACAGGGGGCGAAGGGGAACACTGAAGCTTTCTTT.

The table lists this clone with a few counts. The chain joins TRBV11-2 to TRBJ1-6, with TRBD1 matching over 7 bases. CDR1 and CDR2 (germline): SGHAT, FQNNGV. This CDR3 comprises 14 residues. The V gene end was trimmed by 3 bases and the J gene end by 10 bases; junction bases not matched to a gene: 6. DNA of the CDR3: TGTGCCAGCAGCTTCGACAGGGTTAAGTCACCCCTCCACTTT. Translated: CASSFDRVKSPLHF.

The genes are TRBV20-1 and TRBJ1-1, with D perhaps matching TRBD1 (6 bases). CDR3 size: 11 residues. V lost 3 bases and J 10 bases, leaving 12 bases between the germline ends. CDR1 and CDR2 from the germline V gene are DFQATT and SNEGSKA (reference sequence). Written as DNA, the CDR3 is TGCAGTGCTAGGGACAGACGGGCAGCTTTCTTT. Translating gives CSARDRRAAFF.

This clone was observed a few times. The J gene is TRBJ2-5, the V gene TRBV5-1, with 9 bases aligning to TRBD1. The CDR3 totals 15 residues. In germline, CDR1 is SGHRS, CDR2 YFSETQ. Trimming removed 3 bases from V and 4 bases from J; junction bases left unmatched: 7. CDR3 nucleotides: TGCGCCAGCAGCTCCCTTACAGGGGGCGGAGAGACCCAGTACTTC. Translation: CASSSLTGGGETQYF.

J is TRBJ2-2 and V is TRBV5-4, with D possibly being TRBD1 (6 bases). Between the trimmed V and J ends, which lost 0 bases and 2 bases, there was a span of 11 bases. The V gene's germline CDR1 is SGHNT and CDR2 YYREEE (reference sequence). The CDR3 has 16 amino acids. This CDR3 reads CASSLAGTINTGELFF. CDR3 sequence (DNA): TGTGCCAGCAGCTTGGCCGGGACAATCAACACCGGGGAGCTGTTTTTT.

The chain carries TRBV5-6 and TRBJ2-7; perhaps TRBD2 as D (6 bases). With 1 base removed from V and 2 bases from J, the gap between germline ends came to 10 bases. This CDR3 region has 14 residues. Germline assignment: CDR1 SGHDT and CDR2 YYEEEE. The chain's CDR3 is CASSLSGGTYEQYF. CDR3 nucleotide sequence: TGTGCCAGCAGCTTGAGTGGCGGGACCTACGAGCAGTACTTC.

The chain uses TRBV19 and TRBJ1-1; 8 nucleotides agree with TRBD1. This CDR3 has 12 residues. The ends lost 6 bases at V and 3 bases at J; junction bases unmatched: 0. Per germline, CDR1 LNHDA and CDR2 SQIVND (reference sequence). In nucleotides, the CDR3 is TGTGCCAGTAGGACAGGGGACACTGAAGCTTTCTTT. This gives the protein CASRTGDTEAFF.

This chain uses TRBV11-3 with TRBJ2-1; weak D call: TRBD2 (5 bases). V dropped 5 bases and J dropped 2 bases, with 13 bases sitting between them. CDR3 size: 15 residues. From germline, CDR1 is SGHNT and CDR2 YENEEA. DNA for the CDR3: TGTGCCAGCAGCCCCCGGGGTGCCCCCTACAATGAGCAGTTCTTC. Translation gives CASSPRGAPYNEQFF.

The chain couples TRBV19 to TRBJ2-2, with a possible D match to TRBD2 (5 bases). The V end lost 6 bases, the J end lost 1 base, and 12 bases lay between the germline ends. The CDR3 contains 15 residues. CDR1 is LNHDA and CDR2 is SQIVND in the germline V gene (reference sequence). DNA of the CDR3: TGTGCCAGTAGCTTCTGGCGGGTGAACACCGGGGAGCTGTTTTTT. It encodes CASSFWRVNTGELFF.

The CDR3 is CASSLGQNLGYTF. The CDR3 coding sequence is TGCGCCAGCAGTCTGGGACAGAACCTCGGCTACACCTTC. The rearrangement joins TRBV5-1 to TRBJ1-2, with 7 positions matching TRBD1. This CDR3 contains 13 residues. In germline, CDR1 is SGHRS, CDR2 YFSETQ. Trimming cost V 5 bases and J 8 bases; bases outside gene matches: 9.

This rearrangement joins TRBV11-2 to TRBJ1-4; 7 bases line up with TRBD1. V was clipped by 5 bases and J by 4 bases; unmatched bases: 1. Germline V lookup: CDR1 SGHAT, CDR2 FQNNGV. The CDR3 is made up of 13 amino acids. CDR3: CASSGTVNEKLFF. The CDR3 DNA reads as TGTGCCAGCAGCGGGACAGTTAATGAAAAACTGTTTTTT.

The CDR3 here is CASSQGLAGDYEQYF. The CDR3 nucleotides are TGTGCCAGCAGCCAAGGTCTAGCTGGGGATTACGAGCAGTACTTC. V is TRBV4-2 and J is TRBJ2-7, with a possible D match to TRBD2 (5 bases). Germline V gene lookup returns CDR1 LGHNA and CDR2 YNFKEQ. V was cut by 1 base and J by 4 bases, with 14 bases left in between. The CDR3 sequence is 15 residues long.

This chain uses TRBV3-1 (or the pseudogene TRBV3-2) with TRBJ2-7; D is undetermined. Germline CDR1 is LGHDT and CDR2 is YNNKEL (reference sequence). The CDR3 is 14 amino acids. The V gene lost 2 bases and the J gene lost 7 bases, with 15 bases spanning the gap. The chain's CDR3 is CASSQRPGSWEQYF. CDR3 bases: TGTGCCAGCAGCCAAAGACCAGGATCTTGGGAGCAGTACTTC.

This clone was detected only a few times. The J gene is TRBJ1-2, the V gene TRBV21-1. TRBV21-1 represents a pseudogene. This CDR3 spans 15 amino acids. The CDR3 here is CASSKGPVIDYGYTF. In nucleotides, the CDR3 is TGTGCCAGCAGCAAAGGTCCGGTTATAGACTATGGCTACACCTTC.